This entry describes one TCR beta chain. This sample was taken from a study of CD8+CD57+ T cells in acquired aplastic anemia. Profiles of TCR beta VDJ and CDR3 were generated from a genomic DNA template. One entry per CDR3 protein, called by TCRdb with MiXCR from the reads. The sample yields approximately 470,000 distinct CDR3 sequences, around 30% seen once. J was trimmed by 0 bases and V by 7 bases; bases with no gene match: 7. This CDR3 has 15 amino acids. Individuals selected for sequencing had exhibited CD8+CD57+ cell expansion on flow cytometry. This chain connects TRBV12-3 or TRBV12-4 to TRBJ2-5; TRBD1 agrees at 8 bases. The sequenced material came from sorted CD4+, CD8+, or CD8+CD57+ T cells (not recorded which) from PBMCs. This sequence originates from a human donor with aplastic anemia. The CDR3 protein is CASTRTGTYQETQYF. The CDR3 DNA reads TGTGCCAGCACCCGGACAGGGACGTACCAAGAGACCCAGTACTTC.